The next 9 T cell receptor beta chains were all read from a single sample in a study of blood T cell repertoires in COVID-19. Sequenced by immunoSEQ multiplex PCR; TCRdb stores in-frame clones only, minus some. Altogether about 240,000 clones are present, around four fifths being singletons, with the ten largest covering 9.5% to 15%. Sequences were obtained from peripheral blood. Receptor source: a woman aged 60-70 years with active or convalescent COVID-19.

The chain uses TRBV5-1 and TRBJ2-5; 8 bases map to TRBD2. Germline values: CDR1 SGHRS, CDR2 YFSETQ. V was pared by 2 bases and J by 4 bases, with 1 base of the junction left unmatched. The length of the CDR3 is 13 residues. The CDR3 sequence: CASSFRGGETQYF. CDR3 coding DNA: TGCGCCAGCAGCTTCCGGGGGGGAGAGACCCAGTACTTC.

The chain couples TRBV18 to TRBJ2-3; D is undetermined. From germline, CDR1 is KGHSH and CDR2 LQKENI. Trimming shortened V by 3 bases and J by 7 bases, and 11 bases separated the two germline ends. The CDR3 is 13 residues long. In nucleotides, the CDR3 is TGTGCCAGCTCACCGGTGACACGAAATACGCAGTATTTT. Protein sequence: CASSPVTRNTQYF.

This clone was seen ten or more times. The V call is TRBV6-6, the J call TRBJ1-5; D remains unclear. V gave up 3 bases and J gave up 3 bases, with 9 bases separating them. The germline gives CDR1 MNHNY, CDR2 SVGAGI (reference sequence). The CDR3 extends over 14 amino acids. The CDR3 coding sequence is TGTGCCAGCAGTTATTCCGGGAACAATCAGCCCCAGCATTTT. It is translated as CASSYSGNNQPQHF.

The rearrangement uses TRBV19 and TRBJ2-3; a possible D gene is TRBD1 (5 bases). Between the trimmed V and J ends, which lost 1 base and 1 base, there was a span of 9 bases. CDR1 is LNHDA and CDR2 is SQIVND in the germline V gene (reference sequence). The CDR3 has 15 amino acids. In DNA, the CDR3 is TGTGCCAGTAGTATAGCAATAGGGGGCACAGATACGCAGTATTTT. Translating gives CASSIAIGGTDTQYF.

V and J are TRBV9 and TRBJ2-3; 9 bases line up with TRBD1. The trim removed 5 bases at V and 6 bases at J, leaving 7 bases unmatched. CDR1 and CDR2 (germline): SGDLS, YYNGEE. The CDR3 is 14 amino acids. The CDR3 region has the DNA TGTGCCAGCAGTCGGACAGGGGCGGGGGATACGCAGTATTTT. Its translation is CASSRTGAGDTQYF.

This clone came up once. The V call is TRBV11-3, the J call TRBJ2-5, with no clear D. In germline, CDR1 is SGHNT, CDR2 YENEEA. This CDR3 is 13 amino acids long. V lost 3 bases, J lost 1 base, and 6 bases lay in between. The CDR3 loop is CASSFPFQETQYF. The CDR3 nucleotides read TGTGCCAGCAGCTTCCCGTTCCAAGAGACCCAGTACTTC. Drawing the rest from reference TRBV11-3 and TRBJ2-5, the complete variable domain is EAGVVQSPRYKIIEKKQPVAFWCNPISGHNTLYWYLQNLGQGPELLIRYENEEAVDDSQLPKDRFSAERLKGVDSTLKIQPAELGDSAVYLCASSFPFQETQYFGPGTRLLVL.

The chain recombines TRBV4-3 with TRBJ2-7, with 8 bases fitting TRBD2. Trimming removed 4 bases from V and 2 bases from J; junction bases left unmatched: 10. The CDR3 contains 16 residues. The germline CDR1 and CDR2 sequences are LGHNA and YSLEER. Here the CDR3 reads CASSLLSRGGPYEQYF. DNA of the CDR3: TGCGCCAGCAGCCTCCTTAGTCGGGGGGGTCCCTACGAGCAGTACTTC.

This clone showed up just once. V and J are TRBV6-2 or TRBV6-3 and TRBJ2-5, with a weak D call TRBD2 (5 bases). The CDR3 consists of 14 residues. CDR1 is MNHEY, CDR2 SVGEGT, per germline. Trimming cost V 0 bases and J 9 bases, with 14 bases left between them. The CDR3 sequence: CASSYSGLPQPQYF. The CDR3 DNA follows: TGTGCCAGCAGTTACTCTGGACTGCCCCAACCCCAGTACTTC.

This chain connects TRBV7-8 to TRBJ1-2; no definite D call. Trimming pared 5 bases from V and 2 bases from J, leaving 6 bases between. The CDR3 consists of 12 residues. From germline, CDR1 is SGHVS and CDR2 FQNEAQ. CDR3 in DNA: TGTGCCAGCAGCCCCGGGAACTATGGCTACACCTTC. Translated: CASSPGNYGYTF.